Shown below are 19 T cell receptor beta chains from a single sample sequenced in a study of beta chain features in type 1 diabetes. Study results and limitations: Moderate but significant shortening of TCRB CDR3s was recorded in all four CD4+ subsets from Type 1 diabetes patients.

Isolated RNA was reverse transcribed in full, so expressed TCRB transcripts were sequenced. Method: immunoSEQ multiplex PCR; TCRdb's copy keeps in-frame clones and lacks some. The data contain about 340,000 clones, about 13% of them seen just once; the ten biggest clones take up about 0.015%. The antigens of these receptors remain unknown. The sequenced sample was naive CD4+ T cells from blood. The receptors come from a woman between 18 and 30 years old with type 1 diabetes.

This clone was observed a handful of times. The chain carries TRBV28 and TRBJ2-1; tentative D call: TRBD2 (6 bases). The CDR3 is 13 residues long. Germline CDR1 reads MDHEN; CDR2 reads SYDVKM. The ends were cut back, 6 bases at V and 9 bases at J, with 15 bases in the middle. The CDR3 here is CASRPDYRGEQFF. DNA for the CDR3: TGTGCCAGCAGACCGGACTATCGGGGTGAGCAGTTCTTC.

This clone has only a few counts. The chain employs TRBV28 and TRBJ2-7; a weak D match, TRBD1 (5 bases). V was cut by 5 bases and J by 5 bases, with 10 bases left in between. The CDR3 length is 12 residues. CDR1 and CDR2 (germline): MDHEN, SYDVKM. CDR3 loop: CASSVPQDEQYF. CDR3 sequence (DNA): TGTGCCAGCAGTGTCCCACAGGACGAGCAGTACTTC.

The rearrangement uses TRBV28 and TRBJ2-3, with 14 bases aligning to TRBD2. Germline V lookup: CDR1 MDHEN, CDR2 SYDVKM. There are 15 residues in the CDR3. Trimming at V came to 5 bases and at J to 5 bases, leaving 3 bases not matched to a gene. In DNA form, the CDR3 reads TGTGCCAGCAGTCGAGGGACTAGCGGGGGAGATACGCAGTATTTT. It specifies CASSRGTSGGDTQYF.

This clone was seen only a few times. V is TRBV18 and J is TRBJ2-7; possible D gene TRBD2, 5 bases. The germline V and J ends were trimmed by 5 bases and 0 bases, with 11 bases remaining between them. The germline gives CDR1 KGHSH, CDR2 LQKENI. The length of the CDR3 is 14 residues. CDR3 sequence: CASSSVASSYEQYV. The CDR3 region has the DNA TGTGCCAGCTCATCTGTAGCGAGCTCCTACGAGCAGTACGTC.

This clone appeared a few times. The rearrangement joins TRBV4-3 to TRBJ1-4; 12 nucleotides align to TRBD1. Unmatched junction bases numbered 12, after V lost 0 bases and J lost 7 bases. CDR3 length: 19 residues. Germline V gene lookup returns CDR1 LGHNA and CDR2 YSLEER. The CDR3 loop is CASSQDYRLRDRGREKLFF. The CDR3 nucleotides are TGCGCCAGCAGCCAAGACTATAGGCTGCGGGACAGGGGGCGTGAAAAACTGTTTTTT.

This clone showed up just a few times. The rearrangement links TRBV6-5 to TRBJ1-1; TRBD1 matches at 8 bases. Germline V CDR1 and CDR2: MNHEY, SVGAGI. J was trimmed by 8 bases and V by 5 bases; bases with no gene match: 7. The CDR3 contains 13 residues. CDR3 residues: CASSRGTGEEAFF. The CDR3 nucleotides are TGTGCCAGCAGTCGCGGGACAGGAGAAGAAGCTTTCTTT.

The V and J genes are TRBV7-9 and TRBJ2-7, with D unclear. Germline assignment: CDR1 SEHNR and CDR2 FQNEAQ (reference sequence). The V end lost 2 bases, the J end lost 0 bases, and 8 bases lay between the germline ends. The length of the CDR3 is 14 residues. The CDR3 region has the DNA TGTGCCAGCAGCTTACCGCCTAGCTCCTACGAGCAGTACTTC. Translation gives CASSLPPSSYEQYF.

Only a few counts were recorded for this clone. The chain combines TRBV27 with TRBJ1-1, with a weak D call TRBD1 (6 bases). Deletions cut 4 bases from V and 1 base from J, with 13 bases between. The CDR3 runs to 15 residues. Germline V gene lookup returns CDR1 MNHEY and CDR2 SMNVEV (reference sequence). The CDR3 reads CASSWSTGGNTEAFF. DNA for the CDR3: TGTGCCAGCAGTTGGTCGACAGGCGGGAACACTGAAGCTTTCTTT.

This clone has just a few counts. CDR3 residues: CAVRPKPLVYEQYF. The CDR3 DNA follows: TGTGCCGTCCGCCCCAAACCGCTAGTGTACGAGCAGTACTTC. The chain recombines TRBV10-3 with TRBJ2-7; D is unclear. Germline V gives CDR1 ENHRY, CDR2 SYGVKD. The V end lost 11 bases, the J end lost 4 bases, and 21 bases lay between the germline ends. CDR3 length equals 14 residues.

This clone showed up just a few times. In nucleotides, the CDR3 is TGCAGTGCTCGGGACAGGGAGGCCCAGCATTTT. Translating gives CSARDREAQHF. The chain couples TRBV20-1 to TRBJ1-5; 9 bases agree with TRBD1. The CDR3 extends over 11 amino acids. Germline V gene sequence: CDR1 DFQATT, CDR2 SNEGSKA (reference sequence). Losses at the gene ends were 5 bases for V and 11 bases for J; bases not matched to a gene: 4.

This clone was seen a handful of times. DNA of the CDR3: TGTGCCAGCAGCCAAACGCGGGAGCCCTACAATGAGCAGTTCTTC. It specifies CASSQTREPYNEQFF. The V call is TRBV7-3, the J call TRBJ2-1; 7 bases map to TRBD2. Germline V gene lookup returns CDR1 SGHTA and CDR2 FQGTGA. The J segment lost 2 bases and the V segment lost 5 bases, leaving 6 bases of the junction unmatched. The CDR3 consists of 15 residues.

This clone has a handful of counts. The rearrangement joins TRBV5-4 to TRBJ2-1; D may be TRBD2 (6 bases). V lost 2 bases and J lost 9, with 12 bases in between. Germline V gene lookup returns CDR1 SGHNT and CDR2 YYREEE (reference sequence). This CDR3 has 13 residues. The CDR3 sequence: CASSLRGLLEQFF. The DNA for the CDR3 is TGTGCCAGCAGCTTACGGGGACTTCTTGAGCAGTTCTTC.

This clone was picked up a small number of times. The chain recombines TRBV29-1 with TRBJ2-1, with TRBD2 identical over 8 bases. The CDR3 sequence is 15 residues long. J gave up 6 bases and V 4 bases, and 11 bases lay outside the gene matches. CDR1 is SQVTM, CDR2 ANQGSEA, per germline. CDR3 protein: CSVVPGTRGVNEQFF. The CDR3 DNA reads TGCAGCGTTGTGCCTGGGACTAGGGGTGTCAATGAGCAGTTCTTC.

This clone was detected only a few times. This rearrangement joins TRBV7-2 to TRBJ1-1, with TRBD1 identical over 10 bases. Germline V gene data show CDR1 as SGHTA and CDR2 as FQGNSA. The CDR3 is made up of 15 amino acids. Unmatched junction bases numbered 4, after V lost 5 bases and J lost 1 base. For the CDR3, the DNA is TGTGCCAGCAGCCGACAGGGGGCTCGGAACACTGAAGCTTTCTTT. Translated: CASSRQGARNTEAFF.

V usage is TRBV5-1 and J usage is TRBJ2-5, with a weak D call TRBD2 (6 bases). From germline, CDR1 is SGHRS and CDR2 YFSETQ. V lost 6 bases and J 7 bases, leaving 19 bases between the germline ends. The CDR3 has 14 amino acids. In DNA form, the CDR3 reads TGCGCCAGCAAGATCCGGGACGGGAGTTGGACCCAGTACTTC. Amino acids: CASKIRDGSWTQYF.

This clone was observed a handful of times. The chain couples TRBV7-2 to TRBJ1-1, with unresolved D. CDR1 and CDR2 from the germline V gene are SGHTA and FQGNSA. Trimming removed 1 base from V and 1 base from J, with 7 bases in between. The CDR3 covers 14 residues. The CDR3 loop reads CASSLVQANTEAFF. Written as DNA, the CDR3 is TGTGCCAGCAGCTTAGTCCAGGCGAACACTGAAGCTTTCTTT.

The V and J genes are TRBV5-6 and TRBJ1-1; unclear D gene. CDR3 length: 13 amino acids. V was shortened by 2 bases and J by 1 base, with 6 bases between the two germline ends. Germline CDR1 SGHDT, CDR2 YYEEEE. The CDR3 spells CASSFGANTEAFF. The CDR3 region has the DNA TGTGCCAGCAGCTTTGGAGCGAACACTGAAGCTTTCTTT. Complete variable domain (other parts from reference TRBV5-6 and TRBJ1-1): DAGVTQSPTHLIKTRGQQVTLRCSPKSGHDTVSWYQQALGQGPQFIFQYYEEEERQRGNFPDRFSGHQFPNYSSELNVNALLLGDSALYLCASSFGANTEAFFGQGTRLTVV.

The V gene is TRBV5-1, the J gene TRBJ2-7, with 8 bases identical to TRBD2. The J segment lost 0 bases and the V segment lost 5 bases, leaving 7 bases of the junction unmatched. The CDR3 has 15 residues. Germline V gene sequence: CDR1 SGHRS, CDR2 YFSETQ. The CDR3 sequence is CASRYTSGDSYEQYF. The CDR3 nucleotides read TGCGCCAGCAGATATACTAGCGGAGACTCCTACGAGCAGTACTTC.

J is TRBJ1-1 and V is TRBV2; 7 positions agree with TRBD1. J was trimmed by 0 bases and V by 4 bases; bases with no gene match: 5. The CDR3 extends over 15 amino acids. Germline V gene sequence: CDR1 SNHLY, CDR2 FYNNEI. CDR3 DNA: TGTGCCAGCAGTGCCTCGACAGGGATGAACACTGAAGCTTTCTTT. Its translation is CASSASTGMNTEAFF.